This T cell receptor (beta chain) was sequenced during a study of blood T cell repertoires in COVID-19. Study background: Nucleic acid was either cDNA or gDNA, and it came from T cells, B-cell-depleted T cells, or PBMCs.

Germline V CDR1 and CDR2: SNHLY, FYNNEI. The V end lost 8 bases, the J end lost 3 bases, and 14 bases lay between the germline ends. The CDR3 sequence is 14 residues long. The protocol was immunoSEQ multiplex PCR, while the TCRdb copy is restricted to in-frame clones and leaves out a portion. This sample yields about 140,000 clones, of which about 80% are seen a single time; about 7% belongs to the top ten. This sequence joins TRBV2 and TRBJ1-5; D may be TRBD1 (6 bases). Sequencing used peripheral blood. This receptor was taken from a human donor in a cohort sampled during active COVID-19. The CDR3 sequence is CASSGGRSNQPQHF. The CDR3 nucleotides read TGTGCCAGCTCTGGGGGCCGATCCAATCAGCCCCAGCATTTT.